This T cell receptor beta chain was observed in a study of T cells in Graves' hyperthyroidism and ophthalmopathy. Germline V CDR1 and CDR2: MNHEY, SVGAGI. V trimming: 3 bases; J trimming: 0 bases; junction bases outside the gene matches: 4. The CDR3 spans 15 residues. There were TCR beta CDR3 regions amplified from RNA transcripts. The HTBI primer set was used in a first-round RT-PCR of the TCR CDR3. Using its own MiXCR run on the multiplex PCR reads, TCRdb lists one record per CDR3 protein. The table has hundreds of thousands of distinct CDR3 sequences, approximately 25% seen once; the top ten hold around 11%.

The origin of this receptor is a young woman with Graves' ophthalmopathy. Material: blood. The V call is TRBV6-5, the J call TRBJ1-1; 7 bases are shared with TRBD1. CDR3 DNA sequence: TGTGCCAGCAGTTATCCGGGACAGTTGAACACTGAAGCTTTCTTT. Its protein is CASSYPGQLNTEAFF.